This TCR beta chain comes out of a study of blood T cell repertoires in COVID-19. Study-level background: COVID-19 samples collected from the United States, Italy and Spain covered acute and convalescent phases. Nucleic acid was either cDNA or gDNA, and it came from T cells, B-cell-depleted T cells, or PBMCs.

Looked up from germline, CDR1 is LNHDA and CDR2 is SQIVND (reference sequence). The CDR3 sequence is 14 residues long. The germline V and J ends were trimmed by 6 bases and 1 base, with 12 bases remaining between them. The authors' processing: The authors estimated nucleated cell counts from reference gene primer amplification. The data were produced by immunoSEQ multiplex PCR, yet TCRdb's version contains in-frame clones alone and is incomplete. V, J and clone size are taken as reported in that table, and D and trimming were inferred from the DNA itself. The sample records roughly 98,000 clones, roughly 92% being singletons.

This TCR came from a woman aged 55-69 years with active COVID-19. This chain joins TRBV19 and TRBJ1-1, with a possible D match to TRBD1 (6 bases). Specimen: peripheral blood. This chain's CDR3 is CASSVRTENTEAFF. The DNA for the CDR3 is TGTGCCAGTAGCGTGAGGACAGAGAACACTGAAGCTTTCTTT.